This T cell receptor beta chain was captured by sequencing in a study (TCRdb year 2016). The library was prepared using RT-PCR. Sequencing relied on an Illumina MiSeq. The raw public data were reprocessed by TCRdb itself: fastp quality trimming at Q25, MiXCR clonotype calling, in-frame beta chains only. Rows merge per CDR3 protein into single entries with the most common DNA and genes. The sample table shows hundreds of thousands of distinct CDR3 sequences, and 13% to 15% are seen once. The ten largest clonotypes hold 3.6% of the sample. This clonotype was counted a few times. Its cognate antigen has yet to be identified. Per-base quality was not reported, and no clone a single base away is much larger than it. As encoded in the germline V gene, CDR1 is SGHTA while CDR2 is FQGNSA. Cut back by 2 bases and 0 bases, the V and J ends lie 10 bases apart. The CDR3 measures 16 amino acids from cysteine to phenylalanine. The sequence is cut down to CDR3 DNA, 48 bases in frame from base 1.

The chain links TRBV7-2 with TRBJ2-2, with TRBD2 as a weak D call on 5 bases. Sequenced material: memory CD4+ T cells from blood. This receptor was identified in a female donor in good health, serving as a healthy control. The bases are TGTGCCAGCAGCTTAATGCGGGCCTCGAACACCGGGGAGCTGTTTTTT. Translated, it gives CASSLMRASNTGELFF.